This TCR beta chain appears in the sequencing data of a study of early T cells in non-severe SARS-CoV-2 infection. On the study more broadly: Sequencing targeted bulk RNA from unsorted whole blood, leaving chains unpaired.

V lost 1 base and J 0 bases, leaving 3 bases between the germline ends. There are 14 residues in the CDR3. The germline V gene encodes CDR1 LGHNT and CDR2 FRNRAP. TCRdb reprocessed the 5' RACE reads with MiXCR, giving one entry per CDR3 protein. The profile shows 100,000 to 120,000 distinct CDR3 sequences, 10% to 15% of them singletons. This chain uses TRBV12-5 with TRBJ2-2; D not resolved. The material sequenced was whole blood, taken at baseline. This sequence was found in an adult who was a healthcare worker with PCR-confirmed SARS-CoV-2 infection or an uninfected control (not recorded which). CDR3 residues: CASGLGPNTGELFF. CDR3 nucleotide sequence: TGTGCTAGTGGTTTGGGCCCGAACACCGGGGAGCTGTTTTTT.